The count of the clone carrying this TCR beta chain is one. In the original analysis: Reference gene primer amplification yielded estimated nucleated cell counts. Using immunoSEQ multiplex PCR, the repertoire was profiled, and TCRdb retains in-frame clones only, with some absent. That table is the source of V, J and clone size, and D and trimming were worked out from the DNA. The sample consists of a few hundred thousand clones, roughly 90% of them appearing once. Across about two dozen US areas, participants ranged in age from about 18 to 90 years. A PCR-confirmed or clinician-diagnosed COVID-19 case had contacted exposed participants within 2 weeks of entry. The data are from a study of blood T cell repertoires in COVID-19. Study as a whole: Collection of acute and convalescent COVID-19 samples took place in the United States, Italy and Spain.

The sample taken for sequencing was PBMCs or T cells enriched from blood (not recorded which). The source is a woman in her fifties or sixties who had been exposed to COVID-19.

CDR3 sequence reads: CASSPSGTGNEKLFF. CDR3 nucleotide sequence: TGTGCCAGCAGTCCGTCCGGGACAGGGAATGAAAAACTGTTTTTT. The rearrangement joins TRBV28 to TRBJ1-4; 9 bases are a match to TRBD1. CDR1 is MDHEN, CDR2 SYDVKM, per germline. This CDR3 has 15 residues. V trimming: 5 bases; J trimming: 5 bases; junction bases outside the gene matches: 6.